The subject of this entry is one TCR beta chain. Authors' processing steps: Reference gene primer amplification gave nucleated cell count estimates. Data came from immunoSEQ multiplex PCR; TCRdb stores just in-frame clones and leaves some out. The DNA was the basis for D and trimming; V, J and clone size are from that table. The data contain roughly 86,000 clones, around 84% of them singletons. The data originate from a study of blood T cell repertoires in COVID-19. J gave up 0 bases and V 6 bases, and 11 bases lay outside the gene matches. The CDR3 consists of 16 residues. Per germline, CDR1 MNHEY and CDR2 SVGEGT.

This chain links TRBV6-2 or TRBV6-3 with TRBJ2-7; 7 bases line up with TRBD1. The TCR comes from a man aged 35 to 55 with acute or convalescent COVID-19. Material: peripheral blood. As DNA, the CDR3 is TGTGCCAGCAGCCCCAGGACAGGTAGCACCTCCTACGAGCAGTACTTC. Its translation is CASSPRTGSTSYEQYF.